The 21 T cell receptor beta chains below were found in one sample sequenced in a study of T cells in women clearing cervical HPV infection. The assay was immunoSEQ multiplex PCR, and TCRdb's table has in-frame clones only and misses some. The sample yields roughly 35,000 clones, of which the top ten take up 1.5% to 2%. Source material: blood buffy coat. The receptors derive from a woman between 18 and 75 years old with a cervical HPV16 infection that either progressed to CIN3+ or cleared (not recorded which).

About this clone: The CDR3 end lies 3 residues beyond the end of the read and is filled in from the germline J gene. This chain joins TRBV18 and TRBJ1-4, with TRBD1 identical over 7 bases. The CDR3 runs to 15 residues. Germline loops: CDR1 KGHSH, CDR2 LQKENI. The CDR3 bases that were read are TGTGCCAGCTCACCAGACGCAGGGGGTATTTCACCA. This sequence encodes CASSPDAGGISP. In full, the CDR3 is CASSPDAGGISPLFF.

Comment on this clone: The read halts 3 residues ahead of the CDR3 end, with the missing end drawn from the germline J gene. The chain carries TRBV6-1 and TRBJ2-2, with D perhaps matching TRBD1 (6 bases). The CDR3 spans 14 residues. Per germline, CDR1 MNHNS and CDR2 SASEGT. CDR3 DNA (partial): TGTGCCAGCAGTGCGGGACACTCTAATGAAAAG. Translated, it gives CASSAGHSNEK. The entire CDR3 protein is CASSAGHSNEKLFF.

Turning to this clone: The read ends 3 residues before the CDR3 terminus; that terminus is restored from the germline J gene. The gene calls are TRBV18 and TRBJ2-5; 8 bases are shared with TRBD1. The CDR3 has 14 amino acids. V lost 2 bases to trimming and J lost 5 bases; unmatched junction nucleotides: 4. Germline CDR1 reads KGHSH; CDR2 reads LQKENI. The CDR3 reads CASSPRQGLETQYF. The sequenced CDR3 bases are TGTGCCAGCTCACCAAGACAGGGGTTGGAGACC.

Concerning this clone: The CDR3 end lies 3 residues beyond the end of the read and is filled in from the germline J gene. The chain is built from TRBV6-2 or TRBV6-3 and TRBJ2-7; 8 bases line up with TRBD2. V lost 2 bases, J lost 2 bases, and 11 bases stayed unmatched. Germline values: CDR1 MNHEY, CDR2 SVGEGT. The CDR3 is 17 amino acids. Incomplete CDR3 DNA: TGTGCCAGCAGTTACCGACCGGGGGGGGTGGATGCCTACGAG. Protein sequence: CASSYRPGGVDAYE. The full CDR3 sequence reads CASSYRPGGVDAYEQYF.

By frequency, this clone is medium-sized. This CDR3 reads CSVDGLKNTDTQYF. Partial CDR3 DNA: TGCAGCGTTGATGGCCTGAAAAACACAGATACG. J is TRBJ2-3 and V is TRBV29-1, with D hard to call. From the germline J gene comes the end of the CDR3, since the read stops 3 residues before it. V lost 3 bases and J 2 bases, leaving 12 bases between the germline ends. This CDR3 has 14 amino acids. Per the germline V gene, CDR1 is SQVTM and CDR2 is ANQGSEA.

Points on this clone: Read sequence stops 3 residues before the CDR3 end, and the germline J gene provides the missing end. The gene calls are TRBV20-1 and TRBJ2-2; D is perhaps TRBD2 (7 bases). The germline gives CDR1 DFQATT, CDR2 SNEGSKA (reference sequence). The CDR3 loop spans 16 amino acids. Trimming took 3 bases from V and 0 from J, leaving 14 bases between them. This chain's CDR3 is CSASGRGGANTGELFF. The CDR3 bases that were read are TGCAGTGCTAGCGGAAGGGGGGGCGCGAACACCGGGGAG.

As regards this clone: The sequence runs out 3 residues before the end of the CDR3; the remainder is reconstructed from the germline J gene. The V gene is TRBV13, the J gene TRBJ2-7, with 11 bases lining up with TRBD1. Germline V gene sequence: CDR1 PRHDT, CDR2 FYEKMQ (reference sequence). The CDR3 runs to 14 residues. V trimming: 7 bases; J trimming: 2 bases; junction bases outside the gene matches: 4. The CDR3 here is CASTGTGGPYEQYF. The CDR3 DNA, read in part, is TGTGCCAGCACCGGGACAGGGGGTCCCTACGAG. The full variable domain, its missing parts supplied by reference TRBV13 and TRBJ2-7, is AAGVIQSPRHLIKEKRETATLKCYPIPRHDTVYWYQQGPGQDPQFLISFYEKMQSDKGSIPDRFSAQQFSDYHSELNMSSLELGDSALYFCASTGTGGPYEQYFGPGTRLTVT.

On this clone: The read ends 3 residues before the CDR3 terminus; that terminus is restored from the germline J gene. The chain employs TRBV18 and TRBJ2-2; D is possibly TRBD1 (6 bases). This CDR3 spans 16 amino acids. V dropped 0 bases and J dropped 10 bases, with 18 bases sitting between them. CDR1 and CDR2 (germline): KGHSH, LQKENI. The CDR3 bases that were read are TGTGCCAGCTCACCACCGAGTACAGGGACGCGTGAGGAG. Translated, it gives CASSPPSTGTREE. The full CDR3 protein is CASSPPSTGTREELFF.

Concerning this clone itself: The read terminates 3 residues ahead of where the CDR3 ends, so the germline J gene completes it. V gene TRBV29-1 combines with J gene TRBJ2-7; TRBD1 matches at 10 bases. The CDR3 extends over 14 amino acids. V lost 5 bases, J lost 6 bases, and 10 bases stayed unmatched. CDR1 and CDR2 (germline): SQVTM, ANQGSEA. CDR3 region: CSVRLGTGVLEQYF. The CDR3 DNA, read in part, is TGCAGCGTTCGCCTCGGGACAGGGGTACTCGAG.

With respect to this clone: The CDR3 goes on 3 residues after the read ends, and that part is filled in from the germline J gene. This rearrangement joins TRBV4-1 to TRBJ2-1, with TRBD2 identical over 12 bases. The CDR3 covers 18 residues. The germline gives CDR1 MGHRA, CDR2 YSYEKL. Trimming took 1 base from V and 4 from J; bases not matched to a gene: 8. The CDR3 DNA, read in part, is TGCGCCAGCAGCCAAGTAACTAGCGGGGGGCCGCCTTACAATGAG. This encodes CASSQVTSGGPPYNE. The whole CDR3 sequence reads CASSQVTSGGPPYNEQFF.

On this clone itself: The read terminates 3 residues ahead of where the CDR3 ends, so the germline J gene completes it. The chain combines TRBV7-9 with TRBJ1-2, with D tentatively TRBD1 (5 bases). The germline V gene encodes CDR1 SEHNR and CDR2 FQNEAQ (reference sequence). This CDR3 spans 12 amino acids. The chain's CDR3 is CASSSQGVSYTF. The CDR3 bases that were read are TGTGCCAGCAGCTCACAAGGGGTTAGC.

As regards this clone: The CDR3 end is not reached by the read, which stops 3 residues before it; the germline J gene fills it in. The gene calls are TRBV6-1 and TRBJ2-1, with 9 bases identical to TRBD2. Germline CDR1 is MNHNS and CDR2 is SASEGT. The length of the CDR3 is 17 residues. After removal of 1 base from V and 3 bases from J, the junction contained 7 bases not matched to a gene. This CDR3 reads CASSEEGGGASYNEQFF. The part of the CDR3 DNA that was read is TGTGCCAGCAGTGAAGAGGGCGGGGGGGCAAGCTACAATGAG.

About this clone: The read ends 3 residues shy of where the CDR3 ends; the end is completed using the germline J gene. This sequence joins TRBV28 and TRBJ2-2; perhaps TRBD1 as D (7 bases). The CDR3 extends over 16 amino acids. The V end lost 6 bases, the J end lost 2 bases, and 16 bases lay between the germline ends. In germline, CDR1 is MDHEN, CDR2 SYDVKM. The DNA read from the CDR3 is TGTGCCAGCAGGGCCCCAGGGGGGAAAAACACCGGGGAG. This sequence encodes CASRAPGGKNTGE. The CDR3 reads in full as CASRAPGGKNTGELFF.

About this clone: The read stops 3 residues short of the end of the CDR3; the missing end is completed from the germline J gene. J is TRBJ1-2 and V is TRBV5-1, with D perhaps TRBD1 (5 bases). The CDR3 totals 16 residues. Looked up from germline, CDR1 is SGHRS and CDR2 is YFSETQ. The CDR3: CASSLAGTSITDTYTF. CDR3 DNA, as far as it was read: TGCGCCAGCAGCTTGGCCGGGACTAGTATCACAGATACC.

With respect to this clone: With the read ending 3 residues before the CDR3 end, the germline J gene is used to fill in that end. The chain recombines TRBV7-9 with TRBJ1-2; 7 bases align to TRBD1. From germline, CDR1 is SEHNR and CDR2 FQNEAQ (reference sequence). The CDR3 totals 15 residues. V was clipped by 5 bases and J by 3 bases; unmatched bases: 9. Incomplete CDR3 DNA: TGTGCCAGCAGCCCGCAGGGGGGCAGGGACTATGGC. It specifies CASSPQGGRDYG. In full, the CDR3 is CASSPQGGRDYGYTF.

With respect to this clone: Read coverage stops 3 residues before the CDR3 terminus; the germline J gene supplies the remainder. The chain is built from TRBV7-9 and TRBJ2-1, with D possibly TRBD1 on 6 matching bases. The ends were cut back, 5 bases at V and 5 bases at J, with 13 bases in the middle. The CDR3 covers 14 residues. Germline V CDR1 and CDR2: SEHNR, FQNEAQ (reference sequence). The sequenced part of the CDR3 DNA is TGTGCCAGCAGCGACAGGTGGGGAAACAATGAG. Its translation is CASSDRWGNNE. The full CDR3 protein reads CASSDRWGNNEQFF.

Comments on this clone: The CDR3 is cut off 3 residues early in the read; its end comes from the germline J gene. V gene TRBV7-6 combines with J gene TRBJ2-2; D is undetermined. This CDR3 has 14 residues. Germline V gene lookup returns CDR1 SGHVS and CDR2 FNYEAQ. CDR3 residues: CASSLGSGYEKLFF. The CDR3 DNA, read in part, is TGTGCCAGCAGCTTAGGTTCCGGGTATGAAAAG.

About this clone itself: The CDR3 goes on 3 residues after the read ends, and that part is filled in from the germline J gene. This chain uses TRBV19 with TRBJ1-5, with D perhaps matching TRBD1 (5 bases). The CDR3 contains 15 residues. V dropped 0 bases and J dropped 2 bases, with 8 bases sitting between them. The germline CDR1 and CDR2 sequences are LNHDA and SQIVND (reference sequence). Here the CDR3 reads CASSIDQGGNQPQHF. CDR3 DNA (partial): TGTGCCAGTAGTATAGATCAGGGCGGCAATCAGCCC.

On this clone itself: With the read ending 3 residues before the CDR3 end, the germline J gene is used to fill in that end. The rearrangement uses TRBV14 and TRBJ1-4, with 8 nucleotides matching TRBD1. Germline loops: CDR1 SGHDN, CDR2 FVKESK. With V trimmed by 4 bases and J by 8 bases, 9 bases remained unmatched. This CDR3 contains 15 residues. CDR3 bases read: TGTGCCAGCAGCCCCCGGACAGGGTCAGGAGAAAAA. This sequence encodes CASSPRTGSGEK. The entire CDR3 is CASSPRTGSGEKLFF.

Points on this clone: The read ends 3 residues early relative to the CDR3; the germline J gene fills the gap. J is TRBJ1-1 and V is TRBV30; D might be TRBD1 (6 bases). This CDR3 spans 13 amino acids. Germline CDR1 and CDR2: GTSNPN and SVGIG (reference sequence). V was pared by 0 bases and J by 4 bases, with 9 bases between. The CDR3 DNA, read in part, is TGTGCCTGGAGTGTCACAGGGCGCACTGAA. This translates into CAWSVTGRTE. The CDR3 as a whole reads CAWSVTGRTEAFF.

As regards this clone: With the read ending 3 residues before the CDR3 end, the germline J gene is used to fill in that end. The rearrangement uses TRBV19 and TRBJ1-6; D is possibly TRBD1 (6 bases). There are 16 residues in the CDR3. Germline V gene data show CDR1 as LNHDA and CDR2 as SQIVND (reference sequence). Deletions cut 6 bases from V and 9 bases from J, with 21 bases between. The sequenced part of the CDR3 DNA is TGTGCCAGTAGGCCAACAACCGGGACATTGGGTTCACCC. Its protein is CASRPTTGTLGSP. The CDR3 in full is CASRPTTGTLGSPLHF.